Shown below are 10 T cell receptor beta chains from a single sample sequenced in a study of T cells in narcolepsy. Sequencing was performed with immunoSEQ multiplex PCR; in TCRdb, only in-frame clones are kept and a portion is missing. The sample includes roughly 35,000 clones, roughly 84% of them seen just once. Sample: CD45RA- memory CD4+ T cells from PBMCs. The receptors were sampled from a human donor with narcolepsy.

The rearrangement uses TRBV19 and TRBJ2-7; 7 bases are a match to TRBD1. Germline V gene lookup returns CDR1 LNHDA and CDR2 SQIVND (reference sequence). The CDR3 is 13 residues long. V dropped 11 bases and J dropped 2; count of bases not matched to a gene: 9. The CDR3 DNA sequence: TGTGCCGGCACCTGGACAGGAGCCTACGAGCAGTACTTC. As protein: CAGTWTGAYEQYF. The full variable domain, with the rest looked up from reference TRBV19 and TRBJ2-7, is DGGITQSPKYLFRKEGQNVTLSCEQNLNHDAMYWYRQDPGQGLRLIYYSQIVNDFQKGDIAEGYSVSREKKESFPLTVTSAQKNPTAFYLCAGTWTGAYEQYFGPGTRLTVT.

For the CDR3, the DNA is TGTGCCAGCAGCTTAGGGCGGGGGGACGGCGAGCAGTACTTC. Translating gives CASSLGRGDGEQYF. The gene calls are TRBV11-3 and TRBJ2-7; 8 nucleotides agree with TRBD2. V gave up 1 base and J gave up 6 bases; unmatched junction bases: 5. Germline CDR1 reads SGHNT; CDR2 reads YENEEA. This CDR3 spans 14 amino acids.

This chain joins TRBV30 and TRBJ1-2, with D perhaps TRBD1 (6 bases). The V gene lost 2 bases and the J gene lost 7 bases, with 11 bases spanning the gap. CDR1 GTSNPN and CDR2 SVGIG come from the germline V gene (reference sequence). The CDR3 extends over 12 amino acids. The CDR3 is CAWSFDRLGYTF. The DNA of the CDR3 is TGTGCCTGGAGTTTCGACAGGCTTGGCTACACCTTC.

This chain uses TRBV10-3 with TRBJ1-4; 7 bases line up with TRBD1. CDR1 is ENHRY, CDR2 SYGVKD, per germline. The CDR3 consists of 16 residues. With 5 bases clipped from V and 0 bases from J, the junction kept 6 bases outside the gene matches. The CDR3 spells CAISLKGQTTNEKLFF. In nucleotides, the CDR3 is TGTGCCATCAGTTTGAAGGGACAGACAACTAATGAAAAACTGTTTTTT.

The V and J genes are TRBV15 and TRBJ1-2; 8 bases line up with TRBD1. There are 15 residues in the CDR3. The V gene end was trimmed by 3 bases and the J gene end by 4 bases; junction bases not matched to a gene: 7. Germline V gene data show CDR1 as LNHNV and CDR2 as YYDKDF (reference sequence). The CDR3 bases are TGTGCCACCAGCAGCGGAACAGGGGGAGGCTATGGCTACACCTTC. It translates to CATSSGTGGGYGYTF.

The rearrangement joins TRBV5-1 to TRBJ2-4, with D perhaps TRBD2 (6 bases). CDR1 and CDR2 from the germline V gene are SGHRS and YFSETQ. The CDR3 runs 12 residues. With 4 bases removed from V and 8 bases from J, the gap between germline ends came to 10 bases. The CDR3 loop reads CASSPGGHIQYF. CDR3 sequence (DNA): TGCGCCAGCAGCCCCGGGGGACACATTCAGTACTTC.

V is TRBV5-1 and J is TRBJ2-1, with TRBD2 matching 10 bases. CDR1 is SGHRS and CDR2 is YFSETQ in the germline V gene. J gave up 4 bases and V 0 bases, and 1 base lay outside the gene matches. This CDR3 is built from 15 residues. CDR3 nucleotide sequence: TGCGCCAGCAGCTTGGCACTAGCGGGGTACAATGAGCAGTTCTTC. Its translation is CASSLALAGYNEQFF.

The chain carries TRBV9 and TRBJ1-5, with 10 bases matching TRBD1. V lost 3 bases and J lost 6; bases outside the gene matches: 6. The CDR3 runs to 15 residues. CDR1 and CDR2 (germline): SGDLS, YYNGEE. DNA for the CDR3: TGTGCCAGCAGCGCCGATGACAGGGGGCGTCAGCCCCAGCATTTT. This codes for CASSADDRGRQPQHF.

CDR3: CASSLGGLAGPTDTQYF. CDR3 sequence (DNA): TGTGCCAGCAGCTTGGGGGGTTTGGCGGGGCCCACAGATACGCAGTATTTT. J is TRBJ2-3 and V is TRBV5-8; D may be TRBD2 (6 bases). Between the trimmed V and J ends, which lost 0 bases and 2 bases, there was a span of 16 bases. The germline gives CDR1 SGHTS, CDR2 YDEGEE. The CDR3 has 17 residues.

The chain uses TRBV20-1 and TRBJ2-3; D might be TRBD2 (5 bases). CDR3 length equals 11 residues. Germline V gives CDR1 DFQATT, CDR2 SNEGSKA (reference sequence). Trimming left V 5 bases short and J 13 bases short, with 16 bases between. In nucleotides, the CDR3 is TGCAGTGCTCGACTATCCTTCATGGAGTATTTT. This gives the protein CSARLSFMEYF.